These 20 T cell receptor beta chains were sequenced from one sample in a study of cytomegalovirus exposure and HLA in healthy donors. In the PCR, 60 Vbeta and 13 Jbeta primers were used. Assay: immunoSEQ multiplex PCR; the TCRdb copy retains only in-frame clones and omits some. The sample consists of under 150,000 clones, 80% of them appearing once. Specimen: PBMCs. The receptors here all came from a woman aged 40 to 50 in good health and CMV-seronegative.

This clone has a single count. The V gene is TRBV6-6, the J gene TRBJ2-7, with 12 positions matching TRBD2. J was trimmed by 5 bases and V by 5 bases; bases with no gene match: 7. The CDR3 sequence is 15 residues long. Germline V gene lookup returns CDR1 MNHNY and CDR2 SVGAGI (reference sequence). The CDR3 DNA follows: TGTGCCAGCAGTAAACGGACTAGCGGGGCCCACGAGCAGTACTTC. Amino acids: CASSKRTSGAHEQYF.

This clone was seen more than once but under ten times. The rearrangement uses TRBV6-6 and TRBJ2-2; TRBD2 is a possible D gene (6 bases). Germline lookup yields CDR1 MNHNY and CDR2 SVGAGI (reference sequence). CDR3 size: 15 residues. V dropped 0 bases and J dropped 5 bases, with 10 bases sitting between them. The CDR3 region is CASSYSGGWTGELFF. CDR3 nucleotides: TGTGCCAGCAGTTACTCTGGGGGGTGGACCGGGGAGCTGTTTTTT.

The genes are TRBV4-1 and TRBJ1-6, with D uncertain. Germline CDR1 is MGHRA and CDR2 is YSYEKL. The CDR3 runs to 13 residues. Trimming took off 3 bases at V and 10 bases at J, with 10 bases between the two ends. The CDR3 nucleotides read TGCGCCAGCAGCCAGCCGCACAAGTCACCCCTCCACTTT. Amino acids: CASSQPHKSPLHF.

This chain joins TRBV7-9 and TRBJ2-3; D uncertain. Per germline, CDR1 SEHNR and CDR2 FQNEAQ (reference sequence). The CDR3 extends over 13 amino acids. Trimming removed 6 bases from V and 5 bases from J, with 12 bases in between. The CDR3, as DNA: TGTGCCAGCAGTTCCCTGAGAGGAGATACGCAGTATTTT. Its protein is CASSSLRGDTQYF.

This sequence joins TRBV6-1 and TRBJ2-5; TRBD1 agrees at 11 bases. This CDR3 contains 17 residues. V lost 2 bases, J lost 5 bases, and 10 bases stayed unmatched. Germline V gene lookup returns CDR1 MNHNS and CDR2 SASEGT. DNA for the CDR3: TGTGCCAGCAGTGAATTCGGACAGGGGGCGCTCGGGGAGACCCAGTACTTC. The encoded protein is CASSEFGQGALGETQYF.

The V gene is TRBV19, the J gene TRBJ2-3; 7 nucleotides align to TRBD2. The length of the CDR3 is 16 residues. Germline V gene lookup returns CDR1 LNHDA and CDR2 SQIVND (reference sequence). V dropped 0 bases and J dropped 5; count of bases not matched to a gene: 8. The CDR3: CASSIEGPSGGDTQYF. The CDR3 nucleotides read TGTGCCAGTAGTATAGAGGGTCCTAGCGGAGGAGATACGCAGTATTTT.

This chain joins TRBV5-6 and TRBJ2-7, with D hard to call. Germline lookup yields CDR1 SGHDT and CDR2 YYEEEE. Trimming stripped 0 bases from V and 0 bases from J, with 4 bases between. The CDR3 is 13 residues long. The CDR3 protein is CASSLVNSYEQYF. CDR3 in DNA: TGTGCCAGCAGCTTGGTCAACTCCTACGAGCAGTACTTC.

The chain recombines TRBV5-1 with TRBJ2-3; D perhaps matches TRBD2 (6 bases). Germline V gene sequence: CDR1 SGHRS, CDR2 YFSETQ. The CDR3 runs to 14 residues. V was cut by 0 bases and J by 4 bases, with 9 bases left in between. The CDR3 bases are TGCGCCAGCAGCTTGGGGGGAGGAGCAGATACGCAGTATTTT. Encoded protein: CASSLGGGADTQYF.

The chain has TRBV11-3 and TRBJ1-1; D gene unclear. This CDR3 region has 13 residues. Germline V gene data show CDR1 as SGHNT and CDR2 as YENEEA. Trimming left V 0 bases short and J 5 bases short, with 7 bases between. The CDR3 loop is CASSLEFRTEAFF. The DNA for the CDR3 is TGTGCCAGCAGCTTAGAGTTTCGGACTGAAGCTTTCTTT.

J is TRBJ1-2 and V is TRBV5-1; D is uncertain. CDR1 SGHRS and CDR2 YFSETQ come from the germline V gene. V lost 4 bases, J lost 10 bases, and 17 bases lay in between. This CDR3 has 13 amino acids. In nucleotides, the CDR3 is TGCGCCAGCAGCCTACCCCCTGTGCCGAACTACACCTTC. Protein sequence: CASSLPPVPNYTF.

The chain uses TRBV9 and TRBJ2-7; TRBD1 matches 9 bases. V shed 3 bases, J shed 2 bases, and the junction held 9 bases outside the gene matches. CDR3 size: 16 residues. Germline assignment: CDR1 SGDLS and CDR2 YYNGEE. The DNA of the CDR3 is TGTGCCAGCAGCGCCGCCCGGGACAGGGAGACCTACGAGCAGTACTTC. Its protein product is CASSAARDRETYEQYF.

Here the CDR3 reads CASSYSTGYEQYF. The CDR3, as DNA: TGTGCCAGCAGTTATTCGACAGGCTACGAGCAGTACTTC. The V call is TRBV27, the J call TRBJ2-7; weak D call: TRBD1 (6 bases). With 4 bases removed from V and 3 bases from J, the gap between germline ends came to 10 bases. CDR1 and CDR2 (germline): MNHEY, SMNVEV (reference sequence). This CDR3 region has 13 residues.

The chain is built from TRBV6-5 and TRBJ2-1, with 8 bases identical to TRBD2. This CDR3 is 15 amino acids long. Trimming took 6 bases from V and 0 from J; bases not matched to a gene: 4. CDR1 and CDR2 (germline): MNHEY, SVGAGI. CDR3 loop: CASSRSGTSYNEQFF. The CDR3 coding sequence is TGTGCCAGCAGCCGTAGCGGGACCTCCTACAATGAGCAGTTCTTC.

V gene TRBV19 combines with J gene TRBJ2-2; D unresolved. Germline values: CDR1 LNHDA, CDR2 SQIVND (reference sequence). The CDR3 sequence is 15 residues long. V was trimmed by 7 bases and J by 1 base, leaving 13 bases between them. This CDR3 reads CASTNPGWNTGELFF. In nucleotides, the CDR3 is TGTGCCAGTACAAATCCTGGCTGGAACACCGGGGAGCTGTTTTTT.

CDR3 sequence (DNA): TGTGCCAGCAACCATTTGGGACTAGCGGGAGGGCCGGGGAATGAGCAGTTCTTC. Amino acid sequence: CASNHLGLAGGPGNEQFF. The chain employs TRBV28 and TRBJ2-1, with 16 bases identical to TRBD2. CDR1 and CDR2 from the germline V gene are MDHEN and SYDVKM. V shed 7 bases, J shed 7 bases, and the junction held 13 bases outside the gene matches. The CDR3 spans 18 residues.

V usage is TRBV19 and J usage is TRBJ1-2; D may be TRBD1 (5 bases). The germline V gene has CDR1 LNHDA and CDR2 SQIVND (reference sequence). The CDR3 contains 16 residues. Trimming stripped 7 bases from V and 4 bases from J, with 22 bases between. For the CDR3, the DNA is TGTGCCAGTACCAACCCCCCCGGACAAAAAGGCTATGGCTACACCTTC. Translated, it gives CASTNPPGQKGYGYTF.

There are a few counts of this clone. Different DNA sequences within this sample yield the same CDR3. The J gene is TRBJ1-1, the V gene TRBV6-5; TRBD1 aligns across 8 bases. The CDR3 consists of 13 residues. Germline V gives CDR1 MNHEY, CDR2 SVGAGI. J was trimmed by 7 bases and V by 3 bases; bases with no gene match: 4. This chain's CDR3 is CASSYLGQGEAFF. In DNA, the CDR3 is TGTGCCAGCAGTTATCTTGGACAGGGTGAAGCTTTCTTT.

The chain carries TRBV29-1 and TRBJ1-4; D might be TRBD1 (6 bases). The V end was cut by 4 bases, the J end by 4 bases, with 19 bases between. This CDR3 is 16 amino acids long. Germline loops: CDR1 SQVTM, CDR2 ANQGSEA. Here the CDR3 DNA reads TGCAGCGTTGTCGGGACACTTCCTTGGGGTAATGAAAAACTGTTTTTT. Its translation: CSVVGTLPWGNEKLFF.

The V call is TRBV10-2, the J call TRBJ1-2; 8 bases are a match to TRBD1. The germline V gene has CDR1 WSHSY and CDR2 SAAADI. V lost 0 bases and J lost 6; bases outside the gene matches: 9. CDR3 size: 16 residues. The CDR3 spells CASSESKQGVWDGYTF. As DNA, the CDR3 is TGCGCCAGCAGTGAGTCGAAACAGGGGGTTTGGGATGGCTACACCTTC.

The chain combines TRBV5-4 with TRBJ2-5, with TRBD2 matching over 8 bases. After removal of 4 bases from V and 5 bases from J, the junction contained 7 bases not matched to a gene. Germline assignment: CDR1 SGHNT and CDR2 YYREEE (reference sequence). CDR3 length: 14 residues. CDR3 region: CASSPGTRWETQYF. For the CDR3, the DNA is TGTGCCAGCAGCCCGGGGACTAGGTGGGAGACCCAGTACTTC.